The 23 T cell receptor beta chains in this list originate from one sample, sequenced in a study of PD-1 blockade in classical Hodgkin lymphoma. The time point is: cycle 4 day 1 (C4D1), after more than five weeks of nivolumab. After autologous stem cell transplantation all patients relapsed, and prior brentuximab vedotin exposure differed between cohorts. Measured with immunoSEQ multiplex PCR; TCRdb has only the in-frame clones, and not every one. The table lists about 33,000 clones, 65% to 80% of them singletons, with approximately 4% in the top ten. The starting material was peripheral blood mononuclear cells (PBMCs), obtained before the fourth cycle of nivolumab. The receptor source for this set is a human donor with classical Hodgkin lymphoma.

The chain combines TRBV5-8 with TRBJ2-7; 7 nucleotides line up with TRBD1. The CDR3 extends over 14 amino acids. V dropped 7 bases and J dropped 2; count of bases not matched to a gene: 9. CDR1 and CDR2 from the germline V gene are SGHTS and YDEGEE. The CDR3 DNA sequence: TGTGCCAGCTCCACCCGTCAGGGGGCCTACGAGCAGTACTTC. It is translated as CASSTRQGAYEQYF.

The chain joins TRBV7-2 to TRBJ2-7; D remains unclear. Germline CDR1 and CDR2: SGHTA and FQGNSA. CDR3 length: 15 amino acids. V lost 2 bases and J 4 bases, leaving 15 bases between the germline ends. In nucleotides, the CDR3 is TGTGCCAGCAGCTTATTTGCGGCCGGGTGGTACGAGCAGTACTTC. Translated: CASSLFAAGWYEQYF.

The V gene is TRBV10-2, the J gene TRBJ2-7; TRBD2 aligns across 7 bases. The germline V gene encodes CDR1 WSHSY and CDR2 SAAADI. CDR3 length: 15 amino acids. Unmatched junction bases numbered 5, after V lost 3 bases and J lost 0 bases. CDR3 in amino acids: CASSDQAGISYEQYF. The CDR3 DNA follows: TGCGCCAGCAGTGACCAAGCGGGGATCTCCTACGAGCAGTACTTC.

The chain couples TRBV30 to TRBJ1-6, with D perhaps matching TRBD1 (5 bases). CDR3 length: 16 amino acids. Germline V gives CDR1 GTSNPN, CDR2 SVGIG (reference sequence). Between the trimmed V and J ends, which lost 0 bases and 6 bases, there was a span of 15 bases. This CDR3 is CAWSVSGTIVNSPLHF. CDR3 DNA: TGTGCCTGGAGTGTATCAGGGACGATAGTTAATTCACCCCTCCACTTT.

V usage is TRBV30 and J usage is TRBJ2-3; D is uncertain. The CDR3 has 12 amino acids. Germline-derived CDR1 and CDR2 are GTSNPN and SVGIG (reference sequence). Trimming took off 5 bases at V and 6 bases at J, with 12 bases between the two ends. CDR3 coding DNA: TGTGCCTGGCAATATGTTGGGGATACGCAGTATTTT. Protein sequence: CAWQYVGDTQYF.

V usage is TRBV10-3 and J usage is TRBJ2-7, with unresolved D. Germline V lookup: CDR1 ENHRY, CDR2 SYGVKD. Trimming shortened V by 11 bases and J by 3 bases, and 14 bases separated the two germline ends. The length of the CDR3 is 12 residues. The CDR3 DNA sequence: TGTGCCTTCGGACGCAGCAACTACGAGCAGTACTTC. Translating it yields CAFGRSNYEQYF.

This clone showed up just once. The chain carries TRBV30 and TRBJ2-7, with TRBD1 identical over 7 bases. Germline CDR1 GTSNPN, CDR2 SVGIG (reference sequence). V lost 5 bases to trimming and J lost 3 bases; unmatched junction nucleotides: 1. This CDR3 is built from 11 residues. The CDR3 nucleotides are TGTGCCTGGGGACAGGACTACGAGCAGTACTTC. Protein sequence: CAWGQDYEQYF. Filled out from reference TRBV30 and TRBJ2-7, the complete variable domain reads SQTIHQWPATLVQPVGSPLSLECTVEGTSNPNLYWYRQAAGRGLQLLFYSVGIGQISSEVPQNLSASRPQDRQFILSSKKLLLSDSGFYLCAWGQDYEQYFGPGTRLTVT.

The gene calls are TRBV7-8 and TRBJ2-1; 13 bases map to TRBD2. The CDR3 spans 16 residues. With 6 bases clipped from V and 6 bases from J, the junction kept 8 bases outside the gene matches. Per germline, CDR1 SGHVS and CDR2 FQNEAQ. CDR3: CASRRDTSGGANEQFF. The CDR3 region has the DNA TGTGCCAGCAGACGGGACACTAGCGGGGGGGCCAATGAGCAGTTCTTC.

The rearrangement uses TRBV5-1 and TRBJ1-5; D not resolved. V was pared by 4 bases and J by 6 bases, with 17 bases between. The CDR3 contains 15 residues. Germline loops: CDR1 SGHRS, CDR2 YFSETQ. CDR3: CASSSFGQTGQPQHF. Here the CDR3 DNA reads TGCGCCAGCAGCAGTTTTGGGCAGACGGGTCAGCCCCAGCATTTT.

V is TRBV4-3 and J is TRBJ2-7; D remains unclear. Germline V gene sequence: CDR1 LGHNA, CDR2 YSLEER. Trimming pared 4 bases from V and 0 bases from J, leaving 13 bases between. CDR3 length equals 15 residues. CDR3 loop: CASSPLVTSSYEQYF. CDR3 DNA: TGCGCCAGCAGCCCGCTAGTTACCAGCTCCTACGAGCAGTACTTC.

J is TRBJ1-4 and V is TRBV4-3; D might be TRBD1 (6 bases). This CDR3 spans 15 amino acids. V lost 0 bases and J 8 bases, leaving 13 bases between the germline ends. Germline loops: CDR1 LGHNA, CDR2 YSLEER. The CDR3 spells CASSQDWEQGEKLFF. The CDR3 DNA is TGCGCCAGCAGCCAAGATTGGGAACAGGGAGAAAAACTGTTTTTT.

This clone occurred once. V and J are TRBV28 and TRBJ2-7; 7 positions match TRBD1. The CDR3 contains 11 residues. Looked up from germline, CDR1 is MDHEN and CDR2 is SYDVKM. V lost 8 bases, J lost 10 bases, and 8 bases stayed unmatched. This CDR3 reads CASSTGNKQYF. The CDR3 nucleotides are TGTGCCAGCTCGACAGGGAATAAACAGTACTTC.

This clone appeared once. V usage is TRBV5-1 and J usage is TRBJ2-3, with D possibly matching TRBD2 (6 bases). The CDR3 totals 14 residues. The germline V and J ends were trimmed by 7 bases and 0 bases, with 12 bases remaining between them. CDR1 and CDR2 (germline): SGHRS, YFSETQ. The CDR3 loop reads CASREGRSTDTQYF. In DNA, the CDR3 is TGCGCCAGCCGTGAGGGGAGGAGCACAGATACGCAGTATTTT.

The V and J genes are TRBV27 and TRBJ1-2; 9 nucleotides align to TRBD1. Germline CDR1 MNHEY, CDR2 SMNVEV (reference sequence). The CDR3 is 15 residues long. The V segment lost 0 bases and the J segment 7 bases; nucleotides outside the gene matches: 6. The CDR3 bases are TGTGCCAGCAGTTTATCGTCGGGACAGGGACGTGGCTACACCTTC. Translating gives CASSLSSGQGRGYTF.

The chain combines TRBV19 with TRBJ2-2; 7 bases agree with TRBD2. CDR1 LNHDA and CDR2 SQIVND come from the germline V gene (reference sequence). V dropped 6 bases and J dropped 6; count of bases not matched to a gene: 4. This CDR3 spans 13 amino acids. CDR3 coding DNA: TGTGCCAGTAGGCCGGGGAGGGCCGGGGAGCTGTTTTTT. This codes for CASRPGRAGELFF.

This chain uses TRBV7-9 with TRBJ2-3, with D unresolved. V lost 0 bases, J lost 1 base, and 8 bases lay in between. The germline gives CDR1 SEHNR, CDR2 FQNEAQ (reference sequence). The CDR3 extends over 15 amino acids. The CDR3 coding sequence is TGTGCCAGCAGCTTAGCTCTAGGTGGCACAGATACGCAGTATTTT. Residues: CASSLALGGTDTQYF. Together with reference TRBV7-9 and TRBJ2-3, the CDR3 gives the full variable domain: DTGVSQNPRHKITKRGQNVTFRCDPISEHNRLYWYRQTLGQGPEFLTYFQNEAQLEKSRLLSDRFSAERPKGSFSTLEIQRTEQGDSAMYLCASSLALGGTDTQYFGPGTRLTVL.

This clone was seen a handful of times. CDR3 sequence: CAIKDREEQPQHF. CDR3 coding DNA: TGTGCCATCAAGGACAGGGAGGAACAGCCCCAGCATTTT. This chain uses TRBV10-3 with TRBJ1-5; the match to TRBD1 covers 8 bases. The CDR3 consists of 13 residues. V dropped 7 bases and J dropped 7; count of bases not matched to a gene: 6. Germline assignment: CDR1 ENHRY and CDR2 SYGVKD.

The gene calls are TRBV11-2 and TRBJ2-4; no definite D call. The V end was cut by 2 bases, the J end by 5 bases, with 4 bases between. This CDR3 comprises 12 residues. Germline CDR1 and CDR2: SGHAT and FQNNGV. CDR3 protein: CASSLHQNIQYF. CDR3 nucleotides: TGTGCCAGCAGCTTACACCAAAACATTCAGTACTTC. Filled out from reference TRBV11-2 and TRBJ2-4, the complete variable domain reads EAGVAQSPRYKIIEKRQSVAFWCNPISGHATLYWYQQILGQGPKLLIQFQNNGVVDDSQLPKDRFSAERLKGVDSTLKIQPAKLEDSAVYLCASSLHQNIQYFGAGTRLSVL.

V gene TRBV10-3 combines with J gene TRBJ1-1; unclear D gene. CDR3 size: 13 residues. V was cut by 4 bases and J by 3 bases, with 9 bases left in between. CDR1 is ENHRY and CDR2 is SYGVKD in the germline V gene. The CDR3 nucleotides are TGTGCCATCAGTGTTGGGGAAGACACTGAAGCTTTCTTT. This sequence encodes CAISVGEDTEAFF.

The rearrangement joins TRBV18 to TRBJ1-2, with a weak D call TRBD1 (6 bases). CDR1 is KGHSH, CDR2 LQKENI, per germline. The CDR3 sequence is 16 residues long. The V and J ends lost 1 base and 6 bases respectively, with 18 bases between them. For the CDR3, the DNA is TGTGCCAGCTCACCACAAGGGGGAACTAATCTGGATGGCTACACCTTC. It encodes CASSPQGGTNLDGYTF.

The chain joins TRBV28 to TRBJ2-7, with D hard to call. Trimming took off 3 bases at V and 3 bases at J, with 6 bases between the two ends. Per germline, CDR1 MDHEN and CDR2 SYDVKM. The CDR3 sequence is 12 residues long. The chain's CDR3 is CASSLYSYEQYF. The DNA for the CDR3 is TGTGCCAGCAGTTTGTACAGCTACGAGCAGTACTTC.

V is TRBV5-4 and J is TRBJ2-1; D possibly uses TRBD1 or TRBD2 (5 bases each). The CDR3 totals 15 residues. Trimming removed 5 bases at V and 0 bases at J, with 12 bases between. Germline loops: CDR1 SGHNT, CDR2 YYREEE (reference sequence). The CDR3 protein is CASRIDGTSYNEQFF. As DNA, the CDR3 is TGTGCCAGCAGAATCGACGGGACCTCCTACAATGAGCAGTTCTTC. Together with reference TRBV5-4 and TRBJ2-1, the CDR3 gives the full variable domain: ETGVTQSPTHLIKTRGQQVTLRCSSQSGHNTVSWYQQALGQGPQFIFQYYREEENGRGNFPPRFSGLQFPNYSSELNVNALELDDSALYLCASRIDGTSYNEQFFGPGTRLTVL.

This clone showed up just once. The rearrangement uses TRBV19 and TRBJ1-4; the D is unclear. The CDR3 totals 16 residues. The germline gives CDR1 LNHDA, CDR2 SQIVND (reference sequence). Trimming removed 7 bases at V and 5 bases at J, with 20 bases between. The CDR3 protein is CASNGLFDPGNEKLFF. In nucleotides, the CDR3 is TGTGCCAGTAACGGTCTTTTCGATCCGGGAAATGAAAAACTGTTTTTT.